A selection of T cell receptor beta chains follows, all from one sample in a study of identical twins. TCRdb processed the 5' RACE reads anew with MiXCR; each CDR3 protein has one entry. The data show roughly 1.6 million distinct CDR3 sequences, around a third seen once. Source material: cord blood. Receptors originate from a newborn girl in good health. Both conserved end residues are part of each CDR3. Each record gives: CDR3 DNA, CDR3 protein, clone size, J gene, D gene, V gene. The D gene is left open where the match is weak. Size is stated for part of the rows, as once, few or many counts, or as a class when the clone is expanded.

CDR3 DNA: TGTGCCAGCAGTTTAACGGCAAGGACCAGAAGCACAGATACGCAGTATTTT
CDR3 protein: CASSLTARTRSTDTQYF
clone size: many
J gene: TRBJ2-3
D gene: .
V gene: TRBV27

CDR3 DNA: TGTGCCATCAGTGAGTCTTCAGGAAATGAAAAACTGTTTTTT
CDR3 protein: CAISESSGNEKLFF
clone size: .
J gene: TRBJ1-4
D gene: .
V gene: TRBV10-3

CDR3 DNA: TGCAGTGCTAGCGGGAGGGGGTATATGGATGAGCAGTTCTTC
CDR3 protein: CSASGRGYMDEQFF
clone size: .
J gene: TRBJ2-1
D gene: TRBD2
V gene: TRBV20-1

CDR3 DNA: TGCAGCGTTGAGGGAATGATCGGGACTAGCGGGAGGGCCTACAATGAGCAGTACTTC
CDR3 protein: CSVEGMIGTSGRAYNEQYF
clone size: .
J gene: TRBJ2-7
D gene: TRBD2
V gene: TRBV29-1

CDR3 DNA: TGCAGCGTTGAGGGGGACAGGGATTGGGCTTATGGCTACACCTTC
CDR3 protein: CSVEGDRDWAYGYTF
clone size: few
J gene: TRBJ1-2
D gene: TRBD1
V gene: TRBV29-1

CDR3 DNA: TGCGCCAGCAGCGGCAGGACAGGGGTTGCCAAAAACATTCAGTACTTC
CDR3 protein: CASSGRTGVAKNIQYF
clone size: .
J gene: TRBJ2-4
D gene: TRBD1
V gene: TRBV5-1

CDR3 DNA: TGTGCCAGCAGCCTTTCCGGTGGTCGATCGGAGAACACTGAAGCTTTCTTT
CDR3 protein: CASSLSGGRSENTEAFF
clone size: .
J gene: TRBJ1-1
D gene: .
V gene: TRBV7-9

CDR3 DNA: TGTGCCAGCAGCCGTCTTCGCGATGAGCAGTTCTTC
CDR3 protein: CASSRLRDEQFF
clone size: .
J gene: TRBJ2-1
D gene: .
V gene: TRBV5-6

CDR3 DNA: TGTGCCAGCAGTGATCCTACAGGGGGTCAAGAGACCCAGTACTTC
CDR3 protein: CASSDPTGGQETQYF
clone size: .
J gene: TRBJ2-5
D gene: TRBD1
V gene: TRBV25-1

CDR3 DNA: TGTGCCACCAGTGATGCAACAGGGGTACGGAGTCAGCCCCAGCATTTT
CDR3 protein: CATSDATGVRSQPQHF
clone size: .
J gene: TRBJ1-5
D gene: TRBD1
V gene: TRBV24-1

CDR3 DNA: TGCGCCAGCAGCGAACTAGCGGGAGAAGGTAATGAGCAGTTCTTC
CDR3 protein: CASSELAGEGNEQFF
clone size: .
J gene: TRBJ2-1
D gene: TRBD2
V gene: TRBV5-1

CDR3 DNA: TGTGCCAGCAGTGAGAAGCGGGAGCCCTACAATGAGCAGTTCTTC
CDR3 protein: CASSEKREPYNEQFF
clone size: .
J gene: TRBJ2-1
D gene: TRBD2
V gene: TRBV2

CDR3 DNA: TGCAGCATACGACAGCGTACTAACTATGGCTACACCTTC
CDR3 protein: CSIRQRTNYGYTF
clone size: few
J gene: TRBJ1-2
D gene: .
V gene: TRBV29-1

CDR3 DNA: TGTGCCAGCAGTGAACGGGACAACACAGATACGCAGTATTTT
CDR3 protein: CASSERDNTDTQYF
clone size: .
J gene: TRBJ2-3
D gene: .
V gene: TRBV25-1

CDR3 DNA: TGTGCCAGCAGTGCGTGGGGCGGCACCGGGGAGCTGTTTTTT
CDR3 protein: CASSAWGGTGELFF
clone size: .
J gene: TRBJ2-2
D gene: .
V gene: TRBV12-3/TRBV12-4

CDR3 DNA: TGTGCCAGCTCTCTCACAGGGTCTCGCACAGATACGCAGTATTTT
CDR3 protein: CASSLTGSRTDTQYF
clone size: few
J gene: TRBJ2-3
D gene: .
V gene: TRBV18

CDR3 DNA: TGTGCCAGGGGGAGACTACCTCTTATGACGAACACCGGGGAGCTGTTTTTT
CDR3 protein: CARGRLPLMTNTGELFF
clone size: .
J gene: TRBJ2-2
D gene: .
V gene: TRBV28

CDR3 DNA: TGTGCCAGCAGCCGCTTCGGACAGGGAGACACTGAAGCTTTCTTT
CDR3 protein: CASSRFGQGDTEAFF
clone size: .
J gene: TRBJ1-1
D gene: TRBD1
V gene: TRBV7-7

CDR3 DNA: TGTGCCAGCAGCCAAGATCAGGGAGAGACCCAGTTCTTC
CDR3 protein: CASSQDQGETQFF
clone size: few
J gene: TRBJ2-1
D gene: .
V gene: TRBV4-2

CDR3 DNA: TGTGCCAGCAGTTTCAGCGTAGACTATGGCTACACCTTC
CDR3 protein: CASSFSVDYGYTF
clone size: .
J gene: TRBJ1-2
D gene: .
V gene: TRBV28

CDR3 DNA: TGTGCCAGCAGCTTAGGGTTTAGGACTAACAATGAGCAGTTCTTC
CDR3 protein: CASSLGFRTNNEQFF
clone size: few
J gene: TRBJ2-1
D gene: .
V gene: TRBV13

CDR3 DNA: TGTGCCAGCAGTTCAAACAGGGGTTTAGCGGGAACTACCTACGAGCAGTACTTC
CDR3 protein: CASSSNRGLAGTTYEQYF
clone size: few
J gene: TRBJ2-7
D gene: .
V gene: TRBV28

CDR3 DNA: TGCAGCGTTTCGACTAGGCACACAGATACGCAGTATTTT
CDR3 protein: CSVSTRHTDTQYF
clone size: .
J gene: TRBJ2-3
D gene: .
V gene: TRBV29-1

CDR3 DNA: TGTGCCAGCAGCAAAGCCCCCTCTACTAGCGGGGGGGCCATCGTCGACAATGAGCAGTTCTTC
CDR3 protein: CASSKAPSTSGGAIVDNEQFF
clone size: .
J gene: TRBJ2-1
D gene: .
V gene: TRBV21-1

CDR3 DNA: TGTGCCATCAGTGAGCAGGGGAAGGGCAATCAGCCCCAGCATTTT
CDR3 protein: CAISEQGKGNQPQHF
clone size: few
J gene: TRBJ1-5
D gene: .
V gene: TRBV10-3

CDR3 DNA: TGTGCCAGCAGCCTTAGGTCGCGGGGGCTCCAAGAGACCCAGTACTTC
CDR3 protein: CASSLRSRGLQETQYF
clone size: .
J gene: TRBJ2-5
D gene: .
V gene: TRBV7-2

CDR3 DNA: TGCAGTGCTAGGAGGGTCCTGGATTATACTGGGGCCAACGTCCTGACTTTC
CDR3 protein: CSARRVLDYTGANVLTF
clone size: few
J gene: TRBJ2-6
D gene: .
V gene: TRBV20-1

CDR3 DNA: TGTGCCAGCAGCTTAGGCCTCACCGGGGAGCTGTTTTTT
CDR3 protein: CASSLGLTGELFF
clone size: many
J gene: TRBJ2-2
D gene: .
V gene: TRBV13

CDR3 DNA: TGTGCCAGCAGTTTCGACGGAAGCTCTGGGGCCAACGTCCTGACTTTC
CDR3 protein: CASSFDGSSGANVLTF
clone size: .
J gene: TRBJ2-6
D gene: .
V gene: TRBV27

CDR3 DNA: TGCAGCTCGTTGGGAGCCGCCGGCGGTGAGCAGTTCTTC
CDR3 protein: CSSLGAAGGEQFF
clone size: .
J gene: TRBJ2-1
D gene: .
V gene: TRBV20-1

CDR3 DNA: TGCAGTGCTAGGACACCGGGACTAGCTTCCGACAATGAGCAGTTCTTC
CDR3 protein: CSARTPGLASDNEQFF
clone size: few
J gene: TRBJ2-1
D gene: TRBD2
V gene: TRBV20-1

CDR3 DNA: TGTGCCAGCAGTTTATCGGCAACCGCGGGACGGTTCTATGGCTACACCTTC
CDR3 protein: CASSLSATAGRFYGYTF
clone size: few
J gene: TRBJ1-2
D gene: .
V gene: TRBV27

CDR3 DNA: TGTGCCAGCAGTGGGAAATGGAACTATGGCTACACCTTC
CDR3 protein: CASSGKWNYGYTF
clone size: few
J gene: TRBJ1-2
D gene: .
V gene: TRBV27

CDR3 DNA: TGTGCCAGCAGTGAAAGGGGACTAGCGGGCAACGAGCAGTACTTC
CDR3 protein: CASSERGLAGNEQYF
clone size: .
J gene: TRBJ2-7
D gene: TRBD2
V gene: TRBV2

CDR3 DNA: TGTGCCGGCAGTTACAGCACCGGGGAGCTGTTTTTT
CDR3 protein: CAGSYSTGELFF
clone size: .
J gene: TRBJ2-2
D gene: .
V gene: TRBV6-5